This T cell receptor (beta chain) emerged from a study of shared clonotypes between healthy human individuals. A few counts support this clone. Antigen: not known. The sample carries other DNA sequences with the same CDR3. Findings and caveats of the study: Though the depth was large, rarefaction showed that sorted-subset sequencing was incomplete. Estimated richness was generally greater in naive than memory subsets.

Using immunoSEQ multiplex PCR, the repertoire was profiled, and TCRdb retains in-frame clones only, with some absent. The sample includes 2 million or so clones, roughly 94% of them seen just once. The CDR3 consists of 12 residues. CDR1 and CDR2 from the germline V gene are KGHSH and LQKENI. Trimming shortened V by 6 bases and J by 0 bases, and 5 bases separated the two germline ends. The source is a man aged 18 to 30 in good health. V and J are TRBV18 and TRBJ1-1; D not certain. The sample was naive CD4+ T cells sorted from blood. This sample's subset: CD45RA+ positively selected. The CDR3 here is CASSDLNTEAFF. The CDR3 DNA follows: TGTGCCAGCTCGGACCTGAACACTGAAGCTTTCTTT.